This TCR beta chain was obtained from a study of OX40 agonist ivuxolimab in advanced cancers. The table came from immunoSEQ multiplex PCR; TCRdb's copy has only in-frame clones and leaves some out. The sample shows roughly 60,000 clones, 85% of them seen only once. J was trimmed by 0 bases and V by 4 bases; bases with no gene match: 7. Germline V CDR1 and CDR2: SGDLS, YYNGEE. This CDR3 has 15 amino acids. This clone was seen more than once but under ten times. This clonotype originated in an adult with an advanced solid tumor such as melanoma, head and neck, liver or kidney cancer. This rearrangement joins TRBV9 to TRBJ2-7; 7 nucleotides agree with TRBD1. Sample: CD4+ or CD8+ T cells sorted from blood, taken in a trial of the OX40 agonist ivuxolimab. The DNA of the CDR3 is TGTGCCAGCAGCCCTTTCGACAGGGTCTCCTACGAGCAGTACTTC. The encoded protein is CASSPFDRVSYEQYF.